The 9 T cell receptor beta chains in this list originate from one sample, sequenced in a study of PD-1 blockade in classical Hodgkin lymphoma. The assay was immunoSEQ multiplex PCR, and TCRdb's table has in-frame clones only and misses some. The sample holds tens of thousands of clones, 73% seen once. Every patient experienced relapse after autologous stem cell transplantation, and brentuximab vedotin exposure varied. Source: peripheral blood mononuclear cells (PBMCs), taken before the second cycle of nivolumab. Source of these receptors: a human donor with classical Hodgkin lymphoma.

This sequence joins TRBV19 and TRBJ2-7; 8 nucleotides align to TRBD2. The CDR3 covers 17 residues. Looked up from germline, CDR1 is LNHDA and CDR2 is SQIVND (reference sequence). Trimming at V came to 2 bases and at J to 1 base, leaving 10 bases not matched to a gene. Written as DNA, the CDR3 is TGTGCCAGTAGTATAAGCGGTACTAGCGGAGATTCCTACGAGCAGTACTTC. Protein product: CASSISGTSGDSYEQYF.

J is TRBJ2-1 and V is TRBV7-9, with a weak D call TRBD1 (5 bases). This CDR3 region has 15 residues. V lost 5 bases and J lost 0, with 11 bases in between. Germline V gene lookup returns CDR1 SEHNR and CDR2 FQNEAQ (reference sequence). This chain's CDR3 is CASSAPDSSYNEQFF. Written as DNA, the CDR3 is TGTGCCAGCAGCGCCCCTGACAGCTCCTACAATGAGCAGTTCTTC. Filled out from reference TRBV7-9 and TRBJ2-1, the complete variable domain reads DTGVSQNPRHKITKRGQNVTFRCDPISEHNRLYWYRQTLGQGPEFLTYFQNEAQLEKSRLLSDRFSAERPKGSFSTLEIQRTEQGDSAMYLCASSAPDSSYNEQFFGPGTRLTVL.

The J gene is TRBJ1-5, the V gene TRBV6-6; TRBD1 might be the D (5 bases). The V gene's germline CDR1 is MNHNY and CDR2 SVGAGI (reference sequence). The CDR3 consists of 15 residues. Trimming removed 6 bases from V and 2 bases from J, with 14 bases in between. The DNA of the CDR3 is TGTGCCAGCAGCCCGGGACTTTTAGGCAATCAGCCCCAGCATTTT. This translates into CASSPGLLGNQPQHF.

The chain links TRBV5-1 to TRBJ1-4; 9 bases agree with TRBD1. The germline CDR1 and CDR2 sequences are SGHRS and YFSETQ. Losses at the gene ends were 0 bases for V and 8 bases for J; bases not matched to a gene: 8. The CDR3 length is 16 residues. The CDR3 reads CASSLEGTGMGEKLFF. The CDR3 DNA follows: TGCGCCAGCAGCTTGGAAGGGACAGGGATGGGAGAAAAACTGTTTTTT.

The CDR3 region is CASSPAPTGSNEKLFF. As DNA, the CDR3 is TGTGCCAGCAGCCCAGCCCCGACAGGATCTAATGAAAAACTGTTTTTT. The V gene is TRBV5-5, the J gene TRBJ1-4; TRBD1 is a possible D gene (6 bases). Germline V gene data show CDR1 as SGHKS and CDR2 as YYEKEE (reference sequence). Trimming pared 4 bases from V and 3 bases from J, leaving 16 bases between. The CDR3 runs 16 residues.

The V and J genes are TRBV7-2 and TRBJ1-2; 9 nucleotides agree with TRBD1. The germline V gene has CDR1 SGHTA and CDR2 FQGNSA. The V and J ends lost 6 bases and 8 bases, in that order; junction bases with no gene match: 10. This CDR3 region has 14 residues. CDR3 region: CASRPGQGGVGYTF. CDR3 coding DNA: TGTGCCAGCAGACCGGGACAGGGAGGAGTAGGCTACACCTTC.

The gene calls are TRBV14 and TRBJ2-5; 9 bases fit TRBD1. The germline V gene encodes CDR1 SGHDN and CDR2 FVKESK. This CDR3 spans 16 amino acids. Trimming took 5 bases from V and 2 from J; bases not matched to a gene: 9. CDR3 nucleotides: TGTGCCAGCAGCGTGGGGACAGGGATCTCTCAAGAGACCCAGTACTTC. This gives the protein CASSVGTGISQETQYF.

This clone was seen only once. The chain is built from TRBV6-5 and TRBJ1-1, with D hard to call. This CDR3 is built from 14 residues. Between the trimmed V and J ends, which lost 6 bases and 6 bases, there was a span of 17 bases. From germline, CDR1 is MNHEY and CDR2 SVGAGI. CDR3 in amino acids: CASRADTGRAEAFF. The CDR3 region has the DNA TGTGCCAGCAGAGCCGACACGGGGAGGGCTGAAGCTTTCTTT.

In the case of this clone: The sample carries other DNA sequences with the same CDR3. The chain links TRBV7-8 to TRBJ1-1, with 7 bases fitting TRBD1. V lost 0 bases, J lost 4 bases, and 5 bases stayed unmatched. Per the germline V gene, CDR1 is SGHVS and CDR2 is FQNEAQ. The CDR3 consists of 15 residues. CDR3 bases: TGTGCCAGCAGCTTAGCGCCCAGGGGGGGCACTGAAGCTTTCTTT. This translates into CASSLAPRGGTEAFF.